One TCR beta chain is described in this entry. Antigen specificity is unknown. The data are from a study of cytomegalovirus exposure and HLA in healthy donors. Study observations and caveats: A classifier reportedly called cytomegalovirus status with high sensitivity and specificity. HLA allele associations emerged for about 16,000 TCR beta sequences in a later analysis, at 0.05 false discovery rate. A later analysis linked a missense variant in DCLRE1C to the trimming of TCR beta V and J genes.

The germline V gene has CDR1 SGHRS and CDR2 YFSETQ. There are 19 residues in the CDR3. The trim removed 3 bases at V and 0 bases at J, leaving 12 bases unmatched. PCR employed 60 Vbeta and 13 Jbeta primers. Produced via immunoSEQ multiplex PCR; TCRdb's table is partial and in-frame only. The sample yields approximately 34,000 clones, of which the top ten take up approximately 2%. This rearrangement joins TRBV5-1 to TRBJ2-5; 12 nucleotides line up with TRBD2. This TCR was recovered from a woman aged 35 to 49 in good health and CMV-seropositive. What was sequenced was PBMCs. The CDR3 coding sequence is TGCGCCAGCAGCTACAATCAGCGACTAGCGGGGGCCCACCAAGAGACCCAGTACTTC. This sequence encodes CASSYNQRLAGAHQETQYF.